This T cell receptor (beta chain) was profiled in a study of T cells in Graves' hyperthyroidism and ophthalmopathy. Whole-study findings and limits: A 13 V-J signature model discriminated ophthalmopathy versus stable hyperthyroidism.

This clonotype was detected ten times or more. Its antigen is still unknown. Amplification of TCR beta CDR3 regions used RNA as the template. The HTBI primer set was used in a first-round RT-PCR of the TCR CDR3. Via MiXCR, TCRdb re-called the multiplex PCR reads, giving one row per CDR3 protein. The sample includes hundreds of thousands of distinct CDR3 sequences, 13% of them seen just once. Any patient presenting with uncontrolled infection, other autoimmune disease, pregnancy or lactation was left out. Diagnoses rested on clinical symptoms, serum thyroxine and TRAb, thyroid ultrasound and orbital computed tomography. Fresh peripheral blood, under 11 ml, yielded the PBMCs. Germline V gene sequence: CDR1 SNHLY, CDR2 FYNNEI. V was trimmed by 3 bases and J by 10 bases, leaving 9 bases between them. The CDR3 is 11 amino acids.

Input material: blood. This receptor was taken from a woman younger than 30 with Graves' hyperthyroidism. The chain couples TRBV2 to TRBJ1-2, with D perhaps matching TRBD1 (5 bases). DNA for the CDR3: TGTGCCAGCAGTGAGGGGGGAATCTACACCTTC. Translating it yields CASSEGGIYTF.